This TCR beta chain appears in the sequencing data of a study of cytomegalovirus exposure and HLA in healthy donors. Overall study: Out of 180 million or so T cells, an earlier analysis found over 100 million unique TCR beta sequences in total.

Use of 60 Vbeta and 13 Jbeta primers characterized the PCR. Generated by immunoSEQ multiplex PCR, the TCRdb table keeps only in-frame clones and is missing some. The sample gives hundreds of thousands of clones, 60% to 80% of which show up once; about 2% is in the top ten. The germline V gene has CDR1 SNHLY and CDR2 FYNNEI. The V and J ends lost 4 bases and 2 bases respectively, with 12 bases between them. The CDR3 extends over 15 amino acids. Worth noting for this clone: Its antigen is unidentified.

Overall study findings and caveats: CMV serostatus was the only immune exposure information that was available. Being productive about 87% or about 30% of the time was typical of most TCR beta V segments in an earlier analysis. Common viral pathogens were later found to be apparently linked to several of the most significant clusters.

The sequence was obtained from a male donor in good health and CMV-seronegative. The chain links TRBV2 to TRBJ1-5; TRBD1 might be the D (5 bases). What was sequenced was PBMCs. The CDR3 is CASSVTKGGNQPQHF. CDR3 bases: TGTGCCAGCAGTGTGACCAAAGGGGGCAATCAGCCCCAGCATTTT. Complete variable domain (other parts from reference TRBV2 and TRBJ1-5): EPEVTQTPSHQVTQMGQEVILRCVPISNHLYFYWYRQILGQKVEFLVSFYNNEISEKSEIFDDQFSVERPDGSNFTLKIRSTKLEDSAMYFCASSVTKGGNQPQHFGDGTRLSIL.